This TCR beta chain was observed in a study of T cell responses to AZD1222 COVID-19 vaccine. For the study at large: Both about-4-week and about-12-week second-dose recipients were combined.

Study-wide results and limits: Following two doses of AZD1222, Spike-specific TCR breadth and depth rose.

Here immunoSEQ multiplex PCR was the method, and the copy in TCRdb shows in-frame clones only, minus some. The repertoire holds about 100,000 clones, with about 87% as singletons. The length of the CDR3 is 13 residues. Germline V gene lookup returns CDR1 MNHEY and CDR2 SVGAGI. V lost 6 bases to trimming and J lost 4 bases; unmatched junction nucleotides: 3. Turning to this clone: What it recognizes is unknown.

The chain couples TRBV6-5 to TRBJ1-2; 9 nucleotides align to TRBD1. The TCR originated in an adult in good health. The material sequenced was peripheral blood, taken on day 0 of AZD1222 vaccination. This CDR3 is CASRTGGAYGYTF. Here the CDR3 DNA reads TGTGCCAGCAGAACAGGGGGCGCCTATGGCTACACCTTC.